This entry features one T cell receptor (beta chain) sequence. The CDR3 is made up of 11 amino acids. Trimming left V 5 bases short and J 2 bases short, with 3 bases between. Germline lookup yields CDR1 SEHNR and CDR2 FQNEAQ (reference sequence). These data come from a study of OX40 agonist ivuxolimab in advanced cancers. Some clones are missing from TCRdb's copy, which holds only in-frame ones; the method was immunoSEQ multiplex PCR. The sample contains roughly 60,000 clones, 85% of which appear only once. The chain uses TRBV7-9 and TRBJ2-5, with D uncertain. Sequences were derived from CD4+ or CD8+ T cells sorted from blood, sampled in a trial of the OX40 agonist ivuxolimab. This receptor was obtained from an adult with an advanced solid tumor such as melanoma, head and neck, liver or kidney cancer. CDR3 DNA sequence: TGTGCCAGCAGCATTCAAGAGACCCAGTACTTC. It yields the protein CASSIQETQYF.